The entry below gives a single TCR beta chain sequence along with its context. The antigen remains unidentified. This specimen belongs to a study of shared clonotypes between healthy human individuals. Whole-study context: A couple of women and a few men aged 18 to 49 made up the donors.

Whole-study results and caveats: A generally larger estimated richness was seen in naive subsets than in memory subsets.

A roughly 220 ng quantity of DNA, 30,000 to 35,000 T cell genomes, went into the sorted-subset replicate PCRs. Produced via immunoSEQ multiplex PCR; TCRdb's table is partial and in-frame only. The sample has about 1.1 million clones; 70% to 80% are singletons. The source material was memory CD4+ T cells from PBMCs. Subset denoted: CD45RA-negative fraction. The sequence came from a young man in good health. Some clones in this sample may be carry-over from other donors' samples.

The CDR3 reads CASRLWGAHEQYF. CDR3 bases: TGTGCCAGCAGGCTCTGGGGGGCGCACGAGCAGTACTTC. The chain links TRBV27 to TRBJ2-7, with D perhaps given as TRBD1 or TRBD2 (6 bases each). The V end was cut by 6 bases, the J end by 5 bases, with 14 bases between. The V gene's germline CDR1 is MNHEY and CDR2 SMNVEV (reference sequence). The CDR3 runs 13 residues.